This T cell receptor (beta chain) was found in a study of blood T cell repertoires in COVID-19. Study as a whole: Sites across the United States, Italy and Spain contributed samples from acute and convalescent COVID-19. The analysed material was cDNA or gDNA that came from T cells, B-cell-depleted T cells, or PBMCs.

This clone appeared many times. Distinct nucleotide sequences in the sample also encode this CDR3. The CDR3 covers 18 residues. The germline gives CDR1 MDHEN, CDR2 SYDVKM. Trimming stripped 1 base from V and 0 bases from J, with 19 bases between. As processed by the authors: Estimated nucleated cell counts came from reference gene primer amplification. The assay was immunoSEQ multiplex PCR, and TCRdb's table has in-frame clones only and misses some. Clone size and the V and J calls come from that table; the DNA yielded D and trimming. This sample has over 250,000 clones; roughly 80% occur once, and the top ten carry approximately 9%.

Source material: peripheral blood. The V gene is TRBV28, the J gene TRBJ2-7, with a weak D call TRBD1 (6 bases). The TCR originated in a woman in her fifties or sixties who had recovered from COVID-19. In nucleotides, the CDR3 is TGTGCCAGCAGTTTATATCTTCGTACGGGACACCCCTCCTACGAGCAGTACTTC. Protein: CASSLYLRTGHPSYEQYF. Complete variable domain (other parts from reference TRBV28 and TRBJ2-7): DVKVTQSSRYLVKRTGEKVFLECVQDMDHENMFWYRQDPGLGLRLIYFSYDVKMKEKGDIPEGYSVSREKKERFSLILESASTNQTSMYLCASSLYLRTGHPSYEQYFGPGTRLTVT.